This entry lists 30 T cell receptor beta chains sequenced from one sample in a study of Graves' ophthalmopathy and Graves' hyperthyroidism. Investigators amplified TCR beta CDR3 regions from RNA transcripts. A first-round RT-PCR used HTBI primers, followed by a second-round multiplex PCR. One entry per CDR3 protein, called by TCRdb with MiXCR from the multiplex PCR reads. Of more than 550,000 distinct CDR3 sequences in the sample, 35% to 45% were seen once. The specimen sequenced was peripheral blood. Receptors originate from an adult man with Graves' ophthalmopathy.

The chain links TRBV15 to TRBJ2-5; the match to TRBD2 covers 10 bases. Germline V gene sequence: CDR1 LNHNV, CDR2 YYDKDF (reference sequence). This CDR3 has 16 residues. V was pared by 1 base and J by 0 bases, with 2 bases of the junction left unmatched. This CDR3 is CATSRGLAGDQETQYF. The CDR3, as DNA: TGTGCCACCAGCAGAGGGCTAGCGGGGGACCAAGAGACCCAGTACTTC.

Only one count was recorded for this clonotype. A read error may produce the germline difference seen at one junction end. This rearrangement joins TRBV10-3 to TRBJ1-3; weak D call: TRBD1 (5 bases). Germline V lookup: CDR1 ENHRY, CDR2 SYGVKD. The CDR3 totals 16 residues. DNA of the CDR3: TGTGCCATCAGTGACTGGCAGGGTGCCTATGGCTACACCTTATATTTT. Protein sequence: CAISDWQGAYGYTLYF.

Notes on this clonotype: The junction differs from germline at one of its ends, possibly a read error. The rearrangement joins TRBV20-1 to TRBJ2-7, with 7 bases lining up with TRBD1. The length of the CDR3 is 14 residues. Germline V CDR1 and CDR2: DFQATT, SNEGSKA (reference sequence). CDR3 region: CASSFATGSHEQYF. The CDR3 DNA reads TGTGCCAGCAGTTTCGCGACAGGGTCCCACGAGCAGTACTTC.

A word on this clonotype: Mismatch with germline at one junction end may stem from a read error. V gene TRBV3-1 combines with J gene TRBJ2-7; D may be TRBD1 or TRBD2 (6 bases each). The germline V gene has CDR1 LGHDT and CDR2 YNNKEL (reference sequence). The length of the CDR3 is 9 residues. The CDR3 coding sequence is TGTGCCAGCAGCCCTAGGGGGGACTTC. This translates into CASSPRGDF.

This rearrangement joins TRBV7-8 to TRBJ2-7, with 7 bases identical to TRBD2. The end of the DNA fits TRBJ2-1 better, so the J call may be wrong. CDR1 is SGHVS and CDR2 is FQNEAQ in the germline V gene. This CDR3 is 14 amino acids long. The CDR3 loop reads CASSLAGAVNEQFF. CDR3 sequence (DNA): TGTGCCAGCAGCCTCGCGGGAGCGGTAAATGAGCAGTTCTTC.

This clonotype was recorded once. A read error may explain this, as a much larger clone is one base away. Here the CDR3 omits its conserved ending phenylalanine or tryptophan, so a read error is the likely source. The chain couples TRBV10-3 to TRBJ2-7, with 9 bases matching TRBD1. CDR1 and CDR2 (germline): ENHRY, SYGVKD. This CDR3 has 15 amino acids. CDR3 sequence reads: CASSYSGTGSYEQYL. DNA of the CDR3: TGTGCCAGCAGTTACTCAGGGACAGGGAGCTACGAGCAGTACCTC.

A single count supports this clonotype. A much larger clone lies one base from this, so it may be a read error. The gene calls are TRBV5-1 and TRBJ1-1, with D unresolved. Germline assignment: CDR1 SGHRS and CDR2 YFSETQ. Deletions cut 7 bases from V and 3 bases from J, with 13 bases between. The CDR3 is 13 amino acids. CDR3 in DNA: TGCGCCAGCGGCCCCCGGGAGTACACTGAAGCTTTCTTT. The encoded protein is CASGPREYTEAFF.

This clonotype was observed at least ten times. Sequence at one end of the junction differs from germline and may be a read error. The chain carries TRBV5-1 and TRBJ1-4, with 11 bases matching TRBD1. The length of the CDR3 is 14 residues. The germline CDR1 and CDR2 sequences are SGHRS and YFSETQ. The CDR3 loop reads CASSRDRGNEKLFF. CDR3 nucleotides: TGTGCCAGCAGTCGGGACAGGGGGAATGAAAAACTGTTTTTT.

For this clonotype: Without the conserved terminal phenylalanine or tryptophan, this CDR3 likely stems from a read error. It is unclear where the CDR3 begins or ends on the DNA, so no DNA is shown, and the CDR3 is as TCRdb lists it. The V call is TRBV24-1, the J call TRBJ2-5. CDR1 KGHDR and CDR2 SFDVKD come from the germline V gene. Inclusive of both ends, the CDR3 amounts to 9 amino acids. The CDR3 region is CATSESVRS.

CDR3 loop: CAISKTGVRPEAFF. In DNA form, the CDR3 reads TGTGCCATCAGTAAGACCGGGGTCAGGCCTGAAGCTTTCTTT. This sequence joins TRBV10-3 and TRBJ1-1; D not resolved. Trimming left V 5 bases short and J 6 bases short, with 16 bases between. The CDR3 covers 14 residues. Germline V gene sequence: CDR1 ENHRY, CDR2 SYGVKD.

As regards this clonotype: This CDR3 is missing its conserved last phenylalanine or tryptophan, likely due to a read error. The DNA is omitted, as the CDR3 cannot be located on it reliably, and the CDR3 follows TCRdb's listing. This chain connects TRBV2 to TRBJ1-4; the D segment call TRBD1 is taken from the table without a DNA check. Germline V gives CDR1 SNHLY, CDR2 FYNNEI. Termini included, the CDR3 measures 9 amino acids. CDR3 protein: CASRAAGVL.

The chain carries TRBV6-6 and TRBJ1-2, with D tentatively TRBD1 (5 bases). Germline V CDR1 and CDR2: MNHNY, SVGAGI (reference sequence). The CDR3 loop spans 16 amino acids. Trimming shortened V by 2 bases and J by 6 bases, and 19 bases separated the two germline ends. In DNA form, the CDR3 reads TGTGCCAGCAGTTACCTAGGGGACCGAGTTAAACATGGCTACACCTTC. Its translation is CASSYLGDRVKHGYTF.

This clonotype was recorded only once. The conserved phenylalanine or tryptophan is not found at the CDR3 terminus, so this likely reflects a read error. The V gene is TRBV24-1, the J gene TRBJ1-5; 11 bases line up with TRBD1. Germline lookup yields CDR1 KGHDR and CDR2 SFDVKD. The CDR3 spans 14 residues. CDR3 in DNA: TGTGTCACGTCGGACAGGGGGCGGAATCAGCCCCAGCATTAT. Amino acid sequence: CVTSDRGRNQPQHY.

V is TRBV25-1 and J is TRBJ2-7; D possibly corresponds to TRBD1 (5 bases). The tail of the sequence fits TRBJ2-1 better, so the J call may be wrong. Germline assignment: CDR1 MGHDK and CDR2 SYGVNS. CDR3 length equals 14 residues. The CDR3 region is CASSTRAPYNEQFF. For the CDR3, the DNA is TGTGCCAGCAGTACCAGGGCCCCCTACAATGAGCAGTTCTTC.

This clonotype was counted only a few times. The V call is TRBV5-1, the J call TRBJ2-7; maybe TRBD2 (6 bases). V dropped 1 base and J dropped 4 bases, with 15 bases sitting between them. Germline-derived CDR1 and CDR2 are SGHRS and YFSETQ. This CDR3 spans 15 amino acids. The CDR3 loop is CASSLIPGVEYEQYF. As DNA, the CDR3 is TGCGCCAGCAGCTTGATTCCGGGGGTAGAGTACGAGCAGTACTTC.

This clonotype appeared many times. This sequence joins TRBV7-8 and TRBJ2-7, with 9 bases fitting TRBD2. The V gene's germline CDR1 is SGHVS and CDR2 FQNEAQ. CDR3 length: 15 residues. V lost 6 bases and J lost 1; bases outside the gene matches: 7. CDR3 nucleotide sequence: TGTGCCAGCAGAGAGACTAGCGGTGATTCCTACGAGCAGTACTTC. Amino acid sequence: CASRETSGDSYEQYF.

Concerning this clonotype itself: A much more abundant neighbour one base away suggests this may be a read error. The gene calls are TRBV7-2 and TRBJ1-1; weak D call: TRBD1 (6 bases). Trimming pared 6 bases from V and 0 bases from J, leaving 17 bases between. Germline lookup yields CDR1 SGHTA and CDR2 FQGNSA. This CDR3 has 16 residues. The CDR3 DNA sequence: TGTGCCAGCAGTTCACAGTTAGGGGGATTGAACACTGAAGCTTTCTTT. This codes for CASSSQLGGLNTEAFF. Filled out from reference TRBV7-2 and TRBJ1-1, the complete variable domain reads GAGVSQSPSNKVTEKGKDVELRCDPISGHTALYWYRQSLGQGLEFLIYFQGNSAPDKSGLPSDRFSAERTGGSVSTLTIQRTQQEDSAVYLCASSSQLGGLNTEAFFGQGTRLTVV.

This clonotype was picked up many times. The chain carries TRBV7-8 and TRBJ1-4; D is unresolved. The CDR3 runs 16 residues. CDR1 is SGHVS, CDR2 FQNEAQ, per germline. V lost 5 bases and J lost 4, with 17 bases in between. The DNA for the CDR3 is TGTGCCAGCAGCCCCCCCTTCGCTGGGTATAATGAAAAACTGTTTTTT. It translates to CASSPPFAGYNEKLFF.

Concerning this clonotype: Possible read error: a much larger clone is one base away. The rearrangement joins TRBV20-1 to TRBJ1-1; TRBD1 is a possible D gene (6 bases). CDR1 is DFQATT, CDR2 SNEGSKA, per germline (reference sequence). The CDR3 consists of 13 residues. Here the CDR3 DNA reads TGCAGTGCAAGAGGACAGTCGAACACTGAAGCTCTCTTT. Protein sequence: CSARGQSNTEALF.

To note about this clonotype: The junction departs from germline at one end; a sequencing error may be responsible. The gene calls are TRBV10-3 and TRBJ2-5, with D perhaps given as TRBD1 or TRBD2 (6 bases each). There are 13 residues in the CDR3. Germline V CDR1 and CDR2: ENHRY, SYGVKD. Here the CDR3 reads CACSESTGASTDF. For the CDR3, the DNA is TGTGCCTGCAGTGAGTCTACGGGGGCATCGACGGACTTC.

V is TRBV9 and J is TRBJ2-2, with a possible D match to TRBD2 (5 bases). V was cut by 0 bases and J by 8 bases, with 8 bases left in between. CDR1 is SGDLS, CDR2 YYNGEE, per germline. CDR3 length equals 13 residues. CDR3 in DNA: TGTGCCAGCAGCGTAGCGGGAACAGGGGAGCTGTTTTTT. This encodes CASSVAGTGELFF.

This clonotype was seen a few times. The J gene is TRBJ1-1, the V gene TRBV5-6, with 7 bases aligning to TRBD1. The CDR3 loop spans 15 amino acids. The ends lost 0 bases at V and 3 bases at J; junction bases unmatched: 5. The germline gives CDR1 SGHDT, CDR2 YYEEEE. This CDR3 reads CASSLGPGQHTEAFF. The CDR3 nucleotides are TGTGCCAGCAGCTTGGGTCCGGGACAGCACACTGAAGCTTTCTTT.

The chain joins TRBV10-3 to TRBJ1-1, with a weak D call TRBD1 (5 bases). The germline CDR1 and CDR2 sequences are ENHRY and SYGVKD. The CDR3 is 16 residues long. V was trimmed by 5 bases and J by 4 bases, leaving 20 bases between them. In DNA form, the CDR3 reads TGTGCCATCAGTTACTCGTCGGGGGTTTCGGTCACTGAAGCTTTCTTT. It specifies CAISYSSGVSVTEAFF.

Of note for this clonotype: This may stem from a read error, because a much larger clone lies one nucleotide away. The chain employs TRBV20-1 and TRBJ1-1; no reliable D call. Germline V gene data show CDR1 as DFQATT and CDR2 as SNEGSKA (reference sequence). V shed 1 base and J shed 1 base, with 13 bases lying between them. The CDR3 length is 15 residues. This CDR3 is CSARGAGKWNTEAFF. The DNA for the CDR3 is TGCAGTGCTAGAGGGGCAGGTAAATGGAACACTGAAGCTTTCTTT.

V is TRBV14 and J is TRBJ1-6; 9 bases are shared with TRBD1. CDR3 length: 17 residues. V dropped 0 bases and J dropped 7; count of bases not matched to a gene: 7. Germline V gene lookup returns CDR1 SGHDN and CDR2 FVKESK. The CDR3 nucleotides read TGTGCCAGCAGCCAAGAAGGGGACAGGGTGAACAATTCACCCCTCCACTTT. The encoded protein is CASSQEGDRVNNSPLHF.

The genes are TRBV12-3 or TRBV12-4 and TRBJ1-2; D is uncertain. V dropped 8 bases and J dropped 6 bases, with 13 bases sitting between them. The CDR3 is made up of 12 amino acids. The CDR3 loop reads CASPTPGNGYTF. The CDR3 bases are TGTGCCAGCCCTACTCCCGGGAATGGCTACACCTTC.

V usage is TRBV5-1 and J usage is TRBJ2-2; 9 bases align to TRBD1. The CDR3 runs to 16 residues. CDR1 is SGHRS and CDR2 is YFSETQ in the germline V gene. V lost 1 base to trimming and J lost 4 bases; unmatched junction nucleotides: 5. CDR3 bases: TGCGCCAGCAGCTTGATTCGGACAGGGGCCACCGGGGAGCTGTTTTTT. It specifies CASSLIRTGATGELFF.

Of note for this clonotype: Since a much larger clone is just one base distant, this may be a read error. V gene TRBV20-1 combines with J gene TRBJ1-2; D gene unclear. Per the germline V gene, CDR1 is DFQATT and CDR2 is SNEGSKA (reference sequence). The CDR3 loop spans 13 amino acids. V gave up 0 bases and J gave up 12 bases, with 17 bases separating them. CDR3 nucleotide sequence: TGCAGTGCTAGAGATCCCGGCCCGGGAGGCCACACCTTC. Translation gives CSARDPGPGGHTF.

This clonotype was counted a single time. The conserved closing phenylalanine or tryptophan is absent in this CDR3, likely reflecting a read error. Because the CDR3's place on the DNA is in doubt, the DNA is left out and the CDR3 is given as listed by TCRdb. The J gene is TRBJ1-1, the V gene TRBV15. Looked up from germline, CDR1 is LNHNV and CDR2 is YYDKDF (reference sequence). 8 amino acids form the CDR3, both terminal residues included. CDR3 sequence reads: CATSSVFS.

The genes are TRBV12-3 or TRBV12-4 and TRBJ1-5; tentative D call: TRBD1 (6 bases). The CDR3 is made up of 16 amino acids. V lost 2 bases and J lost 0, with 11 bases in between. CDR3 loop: CASSLKGDGSNQPQHF. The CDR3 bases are TGTGCCAGCAGTTTAAAGGGGGACGGTAGCAATCAGCCCCAGCATTTT.